This TCR beta chain came from a study of shared clonotypes between healthy human individuals (TCRdb year 2020). Context from the whole study: The cohort comprised two women and a few men aged 18 to 49 years. Each donor's leukapheresis produced roughly between roughly 0.85 and 9.5 billion PBMCs. The study deeply sequenced blood TCR repertoires of several healthy adults to estimate repertoire size and the extent of clonotype sharing between individuals. To increase sequencing depth and limit assay-specific biases, different laboratories used diverse techniques to prepare libraries and sequence TCR repertoires. For each donor, CD4 naive and CD4 memory were each given three plates, CD8 naive was given two plates, and CD8 memory was given one plate.

Overall results and qualifications from the work: Compared with non-shared clonotypes, clonotypes shared by all four sorted-subset donors had higher generation probabilities. Sampling was restricted to blood, and TCR repertoires in tissue are likely to differ from TCR repertoires in blood. Rarefaction of sorted-subset datasets indicated incomplete sequencing despite the large sequencing depth. Based on pairwise subsampling, the degree of clonotype sharing among donors was expected to be affected by sequencing depth. Larger estimated clonotype richness was generally found for naive subsets than for memory subsets. Because the study included a small number of donors, the genetic and exposure-history diversity represented was limited. When a few donors were compared, the shared fraction of clonotypes was about 5% for naive CD4, 3.5% to 4% for naive CD8, roughly 2.5% for memory CD4, and 0.35% to 0.4% for memory CD8.

Comments on this clone: Its antigen has not been determined. There are no base qualities to consult, and no much larger clone falls within one base.

TCR CDR3 regions were amplified from genomic DNA by multiplex PCR using the deep immunoSEQ assay. Genomic DNA extracted from each cell subset was distributed evenly over all wells of several immunoSEQ 96-well plates, and each plate served as one replicate. For sorted subsets, each replicate PCR was loaded with roughly 190 ng genomic DNA, equivalent to 25,000 to 30,000 T cell genomes. The purified libraries were quantified using a Qubit 3.0 fluorometer, sized with a Bioanalyzer 2100, and then quantified again using the KAPA Library Quantification kit. Every immunoSEQ 96-well plate was sequenced on a separate single-read 150-cycle Illumina NextSeq 550 flow cell. The authors' pipeline ran thus. The immunoSEQ output contained only junctional sequences without quality scores, so filtering could not match that applied to full-length reads. To assign V/J genes and CDR3, sequences were annotated using PyIR, a Python wrapper for IgBLAST v1.9, with IMGT germline references. Reads were filtered out if the reads had weak V/J assignments (E-value above 1e-6), no CDR3, stop codons, out-of-frame junctions, or ambiguous translated residues. V3J clonotypes were defined as sequences sharing the same inferred V gene, J gene, and CDR3 amino acid sequence. Percentage overlap between repertoires was calculated by dividing the number of shared unique clonotypes by the size of the smaller repertoire. RTK rarefaction, the Chao1 estimator, and Recon v2.1 estimates of unobserved clonotypes were used to assess repertoire richness. For all TCRbeta clonotypes obtained by the gDNA method from a few donors, generation probabilities were computed with OLGA. TCRdb carries this immuneACCESS record with in-frame sequences only. Its versions omit some clonotypes, under half of them owing to an unresolved V gene in the studies checked, with the rest unexplained. That table furnishes V, J and clone size, whereas the DNA furnished D and trimming. Here the sample has some 2 million clones; roughly 96% occur a single time. 0.1% to 0.15% of the sample is held by the ten biggest clonotypes.

V was cut back by 0 bases and J by 6 bases, leaving a gap of 12 bases between them. The germline V gene gives CDR1 as SGHRS and CDR2 as YFSETQ. Including cysteine and phenylalanine, the CDR3 has 15 amino acids. Only the CDR3 region is kept as DNA, spanning 45 bases read in frame from base 1. The donors were healthy, HIV-negative adults who had no recently reported acute infections or vaccinations. Every donor was a Caucasian adult living in Nashville, Tennessee, USA. Magnetic negative selection was used to enrich CD4+ T cells, after which naive cells were positively selected on CD45RA and the negative fraction became the memory subset. Blood was collected by leukapheresis, and PBMCs were isolated by Ficoll-Histopaque density gradient centrifugation and then cryopreserved in liquid nitrogen vapor phase. Analytical flow cytometry was used to check the purity and quantity of each magnetically sorted T cell population. Each sorted fraction had its genomic DNA isolated and then quantified by UV absorbance on a Nanodrop 2000c.

This receptor chain uses TRBV5-1 and TRBJ1-4, with the identity of the D gene unclear. The specimen was naive CD4+ T cells sorted from blood. The cell subset or site label here, explained by the study, means: CD45RA+ positively selected. The receptor's source is a man between 18 and 35 years old in good health. The DNA reads TGCGCCAGCAGCTTGGACTGGGTAGCGCATGAAAAACTGTTTTTT. This codes for CASSLDWVAHEKLFF.